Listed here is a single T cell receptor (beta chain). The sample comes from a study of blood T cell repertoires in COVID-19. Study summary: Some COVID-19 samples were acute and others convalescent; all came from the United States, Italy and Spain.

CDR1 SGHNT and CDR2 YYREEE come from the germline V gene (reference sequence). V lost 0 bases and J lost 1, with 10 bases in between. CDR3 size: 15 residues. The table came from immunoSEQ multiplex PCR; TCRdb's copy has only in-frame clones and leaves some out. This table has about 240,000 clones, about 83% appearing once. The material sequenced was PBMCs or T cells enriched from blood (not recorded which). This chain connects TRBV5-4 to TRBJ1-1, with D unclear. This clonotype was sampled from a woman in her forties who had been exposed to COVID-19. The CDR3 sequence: CASSLDLGGNTEAFF. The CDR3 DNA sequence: TGTGCCAGCAGCTTGGATCTTGGCGGGAACACTGAAGCTTTCTTT.